This paragraph covers one TCR beta chain sequence. Clones were sequenced by immunoSEQ multiplex PCR, and TCRdb holds only the in-frame ones, with some missing. The sample contains tens of thousands of clones, roughly nine tenths of which appear only once. With 6 bases removed from V and 2 bases from J, the gap between germline ends came to 6 bases. Per the germline V gene, CDR1 is WSHSY and CDR2 is SAAADI. The CDR3 loop spans 12 amino acids. The data derive from a study of T cell changes during pregnancy in multiple sclerosis. The receptor was isolated from a female donor in good health, enrolled as a control in a pregnancy study. V gene TRBV10-2 combines with J gene TRBJ2-3, with D maybe TRBD1 (5 bases). The starting material was peripheral blood, obtained in the third trimester of pregnancy. The CDR3 DNA follows: TGCGCCAGCAGAGGGGCCACAGATACGCAGTATTTT. This codes for CASRGATDTQYF.